This passage covers 32 T cell receptor beta chains from one sample sequenced in a study of T cell responses to AZD1222 COVID-19 vaccine. Here immunoSEQ multiplex PCR was the method, and the copy in TCRdb shows in-frame clones only, minus some. The data show fewer than 180,000 clones, 92% seen once. Sequencing used peripheral blood, obtained 28 days after the second AZD1222 dose. The receptor source for this set is an adult who received the AZD1222 COVID-19 vaccine.

The genes are TRBV2 and TRBJ2-7; 12 positions agree with TRBD2. The V segment lost 8 bases and the J segment 4 bases; nucleotides outside the gene matches: 9. Germline V gives CDR1 SNHLY, CDR2 FYNNEI. The CDR3 runs 15 residues. CDR3 residues: CASRLETSGSYEQYF. CDR3 in DNA: TGTGCCAGCCGGCTAGAGACTAGCGGGAGTTACGAGCAGTACTTC.

Note on this clone: This same CDR3 is encoded by further DNA sequences in the sample. The J gene is TRBJ2-3, the V gene TRBV10-1; TRBD1 aligns across 7 bases. The junction had 1 base not matched to a gene; V was cut back by 4 bases and J by 3 bases. Germline CDR1 WNHNN, CDR2 SYGVQD (reference sequence). This CDR3 region has 13 residues. Written as DNA, the CDR3 is TGCGCCAGCAGTGGACAGGGTACAGATACGCAGTATTTT. Its translation: CASSGQGTDTQYF.

The V and J genes are TRBV5-4 and TRBJ1-1, with D possibly being TRBD1 (6 bases). CDR3 size: 13 residues. The V end was cut by 7 bases, the J end by 5 bases, with 15 bases between. Looked up from germline, CDR1 is SGHNT and CDR2 is YYREEE (reference sequence). CDR3 DNA: TGTGCCAGCCAGGGGTCCGTGGGGACTGAAGCTTTCTTT. Translating it yields CASQGSVGTEAFF.

The V call is TRBV7-9, the J call TRBJ2-3, with no clear D. Trimming pared 5 bases from V and 3 bases from J, leaving 6 bases between. Germline loops: CDR1 SEHNR, CDR2 FQNEAQ (reference sequence). This CDR3 contains 12 residues. CDR3 nucleotide sequence: TGTGCCAGCAGCGCCTTTACAGATACGCAGTATTTT. It is translated as CASSAFTDTQYF.

The J gene is TRBJ2-1, the V gene TRBV25-1, with 9 bases fitting TRBD1. Germline trimming cut 4 bases from V and 9 bases from J; bases unmatched to any gene: 19. There are 18 residues in the CDR3. Germline V gene data show CDR1 as MGHDK and CDR2 as SYGVNS. The CDR3 region is CASSVFRGQGYSAGEQFF. The CDR3 region has the DNA TGTGCCAGCAGTGTTTTTCGGGGACAGGGATATTCGGCAGGTGAGCAGTTCTTC.

The chain has TRBV12-3 or TRBV12-4 and TRBJ1-2; D gene ambiguous. This CDR3 is 13 amino acids long. The V gene lost 3 bases and the J gene lost 3 bases, with 8 bases spanning the gap. The CDR3 here is CASSLMGYYGYTF. The CDR3 nucleotides are TGTGCCAGCAGTTTGATGGGGTACTATGGCTACACCTTC.

This chain connects TRBV27 to TRBJ1-2, with D maybe TRBD1 (5 bases). This CDR3 has 16 residues. V was pared by 3 bases and J by 8 bases, with 22 bases between. Germline V gene data show CDR1 as MNHEY and CDR2 as SMNVEV (reference sequence). The CDR3 loop is CASSFLFRGQGKGYTF. In DNA, the CDR3 is TGTGCCAGCAGTTTTTTGTTTCGTGGGCAGGGAAAGGGCTACACCTTC.

A word on this clone: One end of the junction varies from germline; a read error may be responsible. This chain links TRBV14 with TRBJ1-1; the match to TRBD1 covers 7 bases. Germline V gene data show CDR1 as SGHDN and CDR2 as FVKESK. This CDR3 has 14 residues. Written as DNA, the CDR3 is TGTGCCAGCAGCCAACGATTTGACAGGGAGCGACTTTCGTGG. Encoded protein: CASSQRFDRERLSW.

V and J are TRBV5-8 and TRBJ2-1, with 8 bases lining up with TRBD2. The V gene end was trimmed by 0 bases and the J gene end by 1 base; junction bases not matched to a gene: 9. Germline V gene lookup returns CDR1 SGHTS and CDR2 YDEGEE. CDR3 size: 18 residues. The CDR3, as DNA: TGTGCCAGCAGCTTGGAAGTTAGCGGGATCCCTTCCTACAATGAGCAGTTCTTC. Its protein product is CASSLEVSGIPSYNEQFF.

The chain uses TRBV27 and TRBJ1-1; D is perhaps TRBD1 (5 bases). The V and J ends lost 2 bases and 6 bases respectively, with 19 bases between them. Germline CDR1 reads MNHEY; CDR2 reads SMNVEV (reference sequence). CDR3 length: 16 amino acids. CDR3 sequence reads: CASSLDPAGRWAEAFF. CDR3 in DNA: TGTGCCAGCAGTTTAGATCCAGCAGGGCGTTGGGCTGAAGCTTTCTTT.

The V and J genes are TRBV7-2 and TRBJ2-1; D is unclear. V was clipped by 5 bases and J by 4 bases, with 12 bases between them. The CDR3 length is 14 residues. Germline V gives CDR1 SGHTA, CDR2 FQGNSA. The CDR3 nucleotides read TGTGCCAGCAGCCCTAGACTGCTATACAATGAGCAGTTCTTC. Translation gives CASSPRLLYNEQFF.

The gene calls are TRBV2 and TRBJ2-7, with 8 positions matching TRBD1. Per the germline V gene, CDR1 is SNHLY and CDR2 is FYNNEI. This CDR3 is built from 14 residues. The J segment lost 2 bases and the V segment lost 7 bases, leaving 7 bases of the junction unmatched. The CDR3: CASKIKDRAYEQYF. CDR3 DNA sequence: TGTGCCAGCAAAATTAAGGACAGGGCCTACGAGCAGTACTTC.

The V gene is TRBV30, the J gene TRBJ1-2; 8 nucleotides align to TRBD1. Per germline, CDR1 GTSNPN and CDR2 SVGIG (reference sequence). The CDR3 consists of 14 residues. Losses at the gene ends were 2 bases for V and 6 bases for J; bases not matched to a gene: 8. This CDR3 reads CAWSRETGENGYTF. The CDR3, as DNA: TGTGCCTGGAGTCGAGAGACAGGGGAGAATGGCTACACCTTC.

This clone was observed once. The chain employs TRBV7-9 and TRBJ1-2; TRBD1 is a possible D gene (6 bases). The V end was cut by 5 bases, the J end by 8 bases, with 18 bases between. Germline CDR1 and CDR2: SEHNR and FQNEAQ (reference sequence). There are 14 residues in the CDR3. This CDR3 reads CASSPTGGARGYTF. The CDR3 DNA is TGTGCCAGCAGCCCTACTGGGGGGGCGCGGGGCTACACCTTC.

The CDR3 DNA sequence: TGTGCCAGCAGCAGACAGGGAGAGACCCAGTACTTC. Translation gives CASSRQGETQYF. The rearrangement links TRBV11-3 to TRBJ2-5; 7 positions agree with TRBD1. The CDR3 is made up of 12 amino acids. Germline lookup yields CDR1 SGHNT and CDR2 YENEEA. V trimming: 5 bases; J trimming: 4 bases; junction bases outside the gene matches: 1.

The V call is TRBV10-1, the J call TRBJ2-3; no firm D call. The CDR3 loop spans 13 amino acids. Per germline, CDR1 WNHNN and CDR2 SYGVQD (reference sequence). V was cut by 6 bases and J by 0 bases, with 7 bases left in between. CDR3: CASRATSTDTQYF. Here the CDR3 DNA reads TGCGCCAGCAGGGCGACTAGCACAGATACGCAGTATTTT.

The chain joins TRBV10-3 to TRBJ1-5; no reliable D call. Germline-derived CDR1 and CDR2 are ENHRY and SYGVKD. This CDR3 is 13 amino acids long. Trimming stripped 7 bases from V and 6 bases from J, with 13 bases between. This CDR3 reads CAITPGEGQPQHF. CDR3 bases: TGTGCCATCACGCCCGGGGAGGGTCAGCCCCAGCATTTT.

This rearrangement joins TRBV27 to TRBJ2-1; 10 bases agree with TRBD2. Germline V gives CDR1 MNHEY, CDR2 SMNVEV (reference sequence). With V trimmed by 4 bases and J by 8 bases, 14 bases remained unmatched. CDR3 size: 17 residues. The CDR3 nucleotides read TGTGCCAGCAGTTATATCGGGGGGGGACTAGCGTTCGATGAGCAGTTCTTC. The encoded protein is CASSYIGGGLAFDEQFF.

The chain combines TRBV28 with TRBJ1-1; D is unresolved. Germline loops: CDR1 MDHEN, CDR2 SYDVKM. The CDR3 contains 12 residues. Trimming pared 4 bases from V and 2 bases from J, leaving 5 bases between. The CDR3 coding sequence is TGTGCCAGCAGTTCGGTCAACACTGAAGCTTTCTTT. Encoded protein: CASSSVNTEAFF.

The chain carries TRBV12-3 or TRBV12-4 and TRBJ2-7; D gene ambiguous. V was cut by 5 bases and J by 3 bases, with 11 bases left in between. The CDR3 contains 13 residues. This CDR3 reads CASSKLTVYEQYF. The CDR3 DNA follows: TGTGCCAGCAGTAAGCTCACAGTCTACGAGCAGTACTTC.

This clone appeared a single time. This chain joins TRBV4-1 and TRBJ1-6, with 7 bases identical to TRBD1. In germline, CDR1 is MGHRA, CDR2 YSYEKL. V dropped 3 bases and J dropped 8; count of bases not matched to a gene: 10. The length of the CDR3 is 16 residues. Here the CDR3 DNA reads TGCGCCAGCAGCCATTTCGGGGACAGTCAGGATTCACCCCTCCACTTT. The encoded protein is CASSHFGDSQDSPLHF.

V gene TRBV27 combines with J gene TRBJ2-7, with D unresolved. With 5 bases removed from V and 6 bases from J, the gap between germline ends came to 14 bases. Germline CDR1 reads MNHEY; CDR2 reads SMNVEV (reference sequence). The CDR3 contains 13 residues. The CDR3 nucleotides read TGTGCCAGCAGTCCCTTCCAAGCGTTCGAGCAGTACTTC. It codes for CASSPFQAFEQYF.

This chain links TRBV7-2 with TRBJ1-2; D call uncertain. This CDR3 is 13 amino acids long. From germline, CDR1 is SGHTA and CDR2 FQGNSA. Deletions cut 9 bases from V and 7 bases from J, with 18 bases between. CDR3: CASDGLPLSGYTF. In DNA, the CDR3 is TGTGCCAGTGACGGACTCCCTCTTTCTGGCTACACCTTC.

The chain recombines TRBV15 with TRBJ2-3; TRBD1 matches 8 bases. The CDR3 has 18 amino acids. CDR1 is LNHNV, CDR2 YYDKDF, per germline (reference sequence). V shed 0 bases, J shed 2 bases, and the junction held 10 bases outside the gene matches. DNA of the CDR3: TGTGCCACCAGCAGAGATCCTACTAGGCAGGGGGCCACAGATACGCAGTATTTT. This codes for CATSRDPTRQGATDTQYF.

The sample holds one count of this clone. The V gene is TRBV4-3, the J gene TRBJ1-1; no definite D call. Trimming shortened V by 0 bases and J by 5 bases, and 7 bases separated the two germline ends. This CDR3 comprises 13 residues. Germline assignment: CDR1 LGHNA and CDR2 YSLEER. DNA of the CDR3: TGCGCCAGCAGCCAAGATCGGGGTACTGAAGCTTTCTTT. Translation gives CASSQDRGTEAFF.

This chain uses TRBV3-1 (or the pseudogene TRBV3-2) with TRBJ1-2; D gene unclear. There are 14 residues in the CDR3. Germline-derived CDR1 and CDR2 are LGHDT and YNNKEL (reference sequence). V was pared by 4 bases and J by 3 bases, with 12 bases between. CDR3 amino acids: CASSLPGRDYGYTF. The CDR3 coding sequence is TGTGCCAGCAGCCTCCCGGGAAGGGACTATGGCTACACCTTC.

The gene calls are TRBV7-3 and TRBJ2-3; TRBD2 aligns across 9 bases. CDR3 length: 16 amino acids. Per germline, CDR1 SGHTA and CDR2 FQGTGA. Trimming took 1 base from V and 5 from J; bases not matched to a gene: 7. The chain's CDR3 is CASSLRGGRAGDTQYF. For the CDR3, the DNA is TGTGCCAGCAGCTTAAGAGGCGGGAGGGCCGGAGATACGCAGTATTTT.

The chain recombines TRBV18 with TRBJ1-2; TRBD1 matches 9 bases. Germline V gene sequence: CDR1 KGHSH, CDR2 LQKENI. The CDR3 covers 16 residues. V shed 5 bases and J 1 base; nucleotides not matched to a gene: 8. CDR3 sequence: CASSVTPGQGNYGYTF. The CDR3 DNA sequence: TGTGCCAGCTCAGTAACCCCGGGACAGGGTAACTATGGCTACACCTTC. Using reference TRBV18 and TRBJ1-2 for the parts outside the CDR3, the full variable domain is NAGVMQNPRHLVRRRGQEARLRCSPMKGHSHVYWYRQLPEEGLKFMVYLQKENIIDESGMPKERFSAEFPKEGPSILRIQQVVRGDSAAYFCASSVTPGQGNYGYTFGSGTRLTVV.

The rearrangement links TRBV27 to TRBJ2-6; 7 nucleotides agree with TRBD1. The germline CDR1 and CDR2 sequences are MNHEY and SMNVEV (reference sequence). The CDR3 length is 21 residues. V dropped 2 bases and J dropped 0; count of bases not matched to a gene: 16. This CDR3 reads CASSLVVRTGTAFSGANVLTF. In nucleotides, the CDR3 is TGTGCCAGCAGTTTAGTCGTACGGACCGGGACAGCGTTCTCTGGGGCCAACGTCCTGACTTTC.

V is TRBV7-3 and J is TRBJ2-7; TRBD2 agrees at 8 bases. From germline, CDR1 is SGHTA and CDR2 FQGTGA. Trimming at V came to 5 bases and at J to 2 bases, leaving 8 bases not matched to a gene. This CDR3 has 15 residues. The CDR3 is CASSIGSGSTYEQYF. CDR3 sequence (DNA): TGTGCCAGCAGCATTGGGAGCGGGAGTACCTACGAGCAGTACTTC.

This clone was recorded once. This chain connects TRBV5-6 to TRBJ1-4; no definite D call. Trimming cost V 4 bases and J 5 bases, with 15 bases left between them. From germline, CDR1 is SGHDT and CDR2 YYEEEE. This CDR3 comprises 15 residues. The CDR3 DNA reads as TGTGCCAGCAGCCCCGCCGGACGTCGGAATGAAAAACTGTTTTTT. Its translation is CASSPAGRRNEKLFF.

V is TRBV5-1 and J is TRBJ2-3; 7 positions match TRBD1. The CDR3 has 16 amino acids. The V gene's germline CDR1 is SGHRS and CDR2 YFSETQ. V was clipped by 3 bases and J by 2 bases; unmatched bases: 9. As DNA, the CDR3 is TGCGCCAGCAGCTCAAGACAGGGCCGCGACACAGATACGCAGTATTTT. It encodes CASSSRQGRDTDTQYF.